This T cell receptor (beta chain) was obtained from a study of T cells in Graves' hyperthyroidism and ophthalmopathy. Broader study findings: Prediction of ophthalmopathy progression came a median approximately 6 months pre-onset.

The V segment lost 2 bases and the J segment 13 bases; nucleotides outside the gene matches: 9. Germline lookup yields CDR1 SEHNR and CDR2 FQNEAQ (reference sequence). This CDR3 contains 13 residues. This clonotype was seen a single time. Its antigen is unidentified. The hyperthyroidism patients had all been newly diagnosed, and their disease duration was under 2 months. Their ages ranged from 18 to 65 years. A patient was excluded if there was uncontrolled infection, other autoimmune disease, pregnancy or lactation. RNA transcripts served as the template for amplifying TCR beta CDR3 regions. A first-round RT-PCR of the TCR CDR3 used the HTBI primer set. TCRdb processed the multiplex PCR reads anew with MiXCR; each CDR3 protein has one entry. The sample lists hundreds of thousands of distinct CDR3 sequences; 40% to 55% were seen once.

This TCR was sampled from a woman aged 18-29 years with Graves' hyperthyroidism. J is TRBJ1-2 and V is TRBV7-9, with 8 bases identical to TRBD1. Material: peripheral blood or thyroid tissue (not recorded which). The DNA for the CDR3 is TGTGCCAGCAGCTTACGGGCAGGGGGCGTTTCCACCTTC. The encoded protein is CASSLRAGGVSTF.